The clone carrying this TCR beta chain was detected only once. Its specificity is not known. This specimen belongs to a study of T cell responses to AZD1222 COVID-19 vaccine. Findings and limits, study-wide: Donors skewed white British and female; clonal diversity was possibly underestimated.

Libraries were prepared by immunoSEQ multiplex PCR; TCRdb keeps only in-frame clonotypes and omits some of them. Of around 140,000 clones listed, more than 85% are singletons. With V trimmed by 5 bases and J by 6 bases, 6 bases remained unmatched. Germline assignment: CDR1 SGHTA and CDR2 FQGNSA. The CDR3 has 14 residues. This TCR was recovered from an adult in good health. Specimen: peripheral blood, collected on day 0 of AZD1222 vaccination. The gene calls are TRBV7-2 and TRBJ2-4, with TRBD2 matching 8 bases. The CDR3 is CASSPGGGGNIQYF. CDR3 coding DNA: TGTGCCAGCAGCCCGGGGGGGGGTGGAAACATTCAGTACTTC.